This is a list of T cell receptor beta chains from one sample in a study of metastatic and nonmetastatic thyroid tumors. TCRdb re-called the PCR reads through MiXCR. Of around 28,000 clones detected, 3.7% appear once; the ten largest clones hold less than 3.5%. The sample was blood. The receptors come from a male donor with papillary thyroid cancer or a benign thyroid nodule (not recorded which). Some clones in this sample may be carry-over from other donors' samples. Each CDR3 is given with its conserved first and last residue. Each record gives: CDR3 DNA, CDR3 protein, D gene, J gene, clone size, V gene. A D gene is named only where the DNA matches it firmly. Not all rows give a size; the values are once, few, many and, for expanded clones, a class.

DNA: TGCAGTGCTAGAGATAACAGGGTACTAGCAGATACGCAGTATTTT
CDR3: CSARDNRVLADTQYF
D: -
J: TRBJ2-3
size: few
V: TRBV20-1

DNA: TGTGCCAGCAGCCAATTGGAGACCCAGTACTTC
CDR3: CASSQLETQYF
D: -
J: TRBJ2-5
size: many
V: TRBV11-2

DNA: TGTGCCAGCAGCTTATCCGGGGGGCCCGATACGCAGTATTTT
CDR3: CASSLSGGPDTQYF
D: -
J: TRBJ2-3
size: few
V: TRBV7-6

DNA: TGTGCCAGCAGTTCCTCGGGACTAGCGGGAGAGCGTGAGCAGTACTTC
CDR3: CASSSSGLAGEREQYF
D: TRBD2
J: TRBJ2-7
size: medium-sized
V: TRBV12-3/TRBV12-4

DNA: TGTGCCAGCAGAGCGGGAGGGCCCTACGAGCAGTACTTC
CDR3: CASRAGGPYEQYF
D: TRBD2
J: TRBJ2-7
size: medium-sized
V: TRBV6-1

DNA: TGTGCCAGCAGTTTGGGACAGGGATCGTCAGATACGCAGTATTTT
CDR3: CASSLGQGSSDTQYF
D: TRBD1
J: TRBJ2-3
size: many
V: TRBV12-3/TRBV12-4

DNA: TGTGCCAGCAGCTTAGCGGAGGCCAATGAGCAGTTCTTC
CDR3: CASSLAEANEQFF
D: -
J: TRBJ2-1
size: -
V: TRBV7-2

DNA: TGTGCCAGTAGTATAGATGTGAGTTACCTACGTTCACCCCTCCACTTT
CDR3: CASSIDVSYLRSPLHF
D: -
J: TRBJ1-6
size: few
V: TRBV19

DNA: TGTGCCAGCAGCTTAAACCGAAGGGGAAGTAATCAGCCCCAGCATTTT
CDR3: CASSLNRRGSNQPQHF
D: -
J: TRBJ1-5
size: many
V: TRBV7-2

DNA: TGTGCCAGCAGTACCACTAGCGGGCTTAGGAACGAGCAGTACTTC
CDR3: CASSTTSGLRNEQYF
D: TRBD2
J: TRBJ2-7
size: few
V: TRBV28

DNA: TGCGCCAGCAGCGCAAACATGGGCACTGAAGCTTTCTTT
CDR3: CASSANMGTEAFF
D: -
J: TRBJ1-1
size: many
V: TRBV5-1

DNA: TGTGCCTGGAGTCACAGGGAAGGTAATCAGCCCCAGCATTTT
CDR3: CAWSHREGNQPQHF
D: -
J: TRBJ1-5
size: few
V: TRBV30

DNA: TGCAGTGCTAGTCCGGAATTCTATGGCTACACCTTC
CDR3: CSASPEFYGYTF
D: -
J: TRBJ1-2
size: -
V: TRBV20-1

DNA: TGTGCCAGCAGCCAAGCCACATTTGATACGCAGTATTTT
CDR3: CASSQATFDTQYF
D: -
J: TRBJ2-3
size: few
V: TRBV14

DNA: TGTGCCACCCACCAGGGAGTAAAGAAACAGCCCCAGCATTTT
CDR3: CATHQGVKKQPQHF
D: -
J: TRBJ1-5
size: few
V: TRBV27

DNA: TGTGCCAGCAGTTCCCCGGGGGGCGTAATCTATGGCTACACCTTC
CDR3: CASSSPGGVIYGYTF
D: -
J: TRBJ1-2
size: -
V: TRBV12-3/TRBV12-4

DNA: TGCAGTGCTATACCGTCTAGCGGGTATCAAGAGACCCAGTACTTC
CDR3: CSAIPSSGYQETQYF
D: TRBD2
J: TRBJ2-5
size: -
V: TRBV20-1

DNA: TGTGCCAGCAGCTCCCGACAACATTACGAGCAGTACTTC
CDR3: CASSSRQHYEQYF
D: -
J: TRBJ2-7
size: few
V: TRBV11-3

DNA: TGTGCCAGCACCCTAGGTAGCAATCAGCCCCAGCATTTT
CDR3: CASTLGSNQPQHF
D: -
J: TRBJ1-5
size: medium-sized
V: TRBV6-1

DNA: TGTGCCAGCAGCGCCCAGGGGGCGGGTGGAAACACCATATATTTT
CDR3: CASSAQGAGGNTIYF
D: TRBD1
J: TRBJ1-3
size: many
V: TRBV5-4

DNA: TGTGCCAGCAGTGAAGAGGGGAGTGGGGCAGATACGCAGTATTTT
CDR3: CASSEEGSGADTQYF
D: -
J: TRBJ2-3
size: few
V: TRBV6-1

DNA: TGTGCCAGCAGCCCGACAGGGGGGAACACTGAAGCTTTCTTT
CDR3: CASSPTGGNTEAFF
D: TRBD1
J: TRBJ1-1
size: -
V: TRBV6-1

DNA: TGTGCCAGCAGCTTAGCTCCCGGGTCCGGGGAAAAACTGTTTTTT
CDR3: CASSLAPGSGEKLFF
D: -
J: TRBJ1-4
size: few
V: TRBV11-3

DNA: TGTGCCAGCAGTTACTTGATAACCGAGGACGAGCAGTACTTC
CDR3: CASSYLITEDEQYF
D: -
J: TRBJ2-7
size: medium-sized
V: TRBV6-2/TRBV6-3

DNA: TGTGCCAGCAGTGAAGCCGGGACAGGAGCCTACGAGCAGTACTTC
CDR3: CASSEAGTGAYEQYF
D: TRBD1
J: TRBJ2-7
size: -
V: TRBV6-1

DNA: TGTGCCATCAGTGGTAGTGAGCACCAGGGTAGCTACGAGCAGTACTTC
CDR3: CAISGSEHQGSYEQYF
D: -
J: TRBJ2-7
size: -
V: TRBV10-3

DNA: TGCAGTGCCCGACACGGCGGCTACACCTTC
CDR3: CSARHGGYTF
D: -
J: TRBJ1-2
size: many
V: TRBV20-1

DNA: TGCAGTGCTAGTGGGACCGGGGAGCTGTTTTTT
CDR3: CSASGTGELFF
D: -
J: TRBJ2-2
size: many
V: TRBV20-1

DNA: TGCAGTGTTGGAGCGGTGCCCCCCTACGAGCAGTACTTC
CDR3: CSVGAVPPYEQYF
D: -
J: TRBJ2-7
size: few
V: TRBV20-1

DNA: TGTGCCAGCAGTAGTACCGGACGAAATCAGCCCCAGCATTTT
CDR3: CASSSTGRNQPQHF
D: -
J: TRBJ1-5
size: -
V: TRBV28

DNA: TGCAGTGCTAGAGAGGGGTTGCAGCCCCAGCATTTT
CDR3: CSAREGLQPQHF
D: -
J: TRBJ1-5
size: many
V: TRBV20-1

DNA: TGTGCCACCAGCAGAGCGCTAGCGGGGGACGAGCAGTACTTC
CDR3: CATSRALAGDEQYF
D: TRBD2
J: TRBJ2-7
size: few
V: TRBV15

DNA: TGTGCCAGCAGTGAATTCGAGGGGTCGCCCAATTCACCCCTCCACTTT
CDR3: CASSEFEGSPNSPLHF
D: -
J: TRBJ1-6
size: -
V: TRBV6-1

DNA: TGTGCCAGCAGTCCAATCGGAACCCAAGAGACCCAGTACTTC
CDR3: CASSPIGTQETQYF
D: -
J: TRBJ2-5
size: few
V: TRBV27